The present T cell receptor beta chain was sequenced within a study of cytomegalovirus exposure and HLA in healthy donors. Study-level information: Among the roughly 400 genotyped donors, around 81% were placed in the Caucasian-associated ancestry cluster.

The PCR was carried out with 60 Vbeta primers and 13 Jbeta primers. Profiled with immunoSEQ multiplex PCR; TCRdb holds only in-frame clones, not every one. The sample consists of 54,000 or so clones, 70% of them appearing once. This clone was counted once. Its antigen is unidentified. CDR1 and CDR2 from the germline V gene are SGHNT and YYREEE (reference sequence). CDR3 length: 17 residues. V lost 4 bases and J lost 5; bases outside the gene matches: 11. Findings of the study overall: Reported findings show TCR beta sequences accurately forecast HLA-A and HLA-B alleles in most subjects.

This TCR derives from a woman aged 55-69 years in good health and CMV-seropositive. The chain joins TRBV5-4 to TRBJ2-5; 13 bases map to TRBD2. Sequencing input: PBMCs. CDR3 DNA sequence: TGTGCCAGCAGCGGCCAGACTAGCGGGGGGACGCATGAGACCCAGTACTTC. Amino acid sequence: CASSGQTSGGTHETQYF.